This TCR beta chain is from a study of blood T cells in healthy people across ages. Whole-study findings and limits: Roughly linear declines in TCR beta diversity per million T cells occurred with age.

As for this clonotype: Antigen unknown.

The use of a sample-barcoded 5' primer and a J-beta primer mix characterized a second PCR of roughly 6 to 11 cycles. At least 3 million CDR3-containing paired-end reads were obtained per sample. In TCRdb, the 5' RACE reads were re-called with MiXCR into one record per CDR3 protein. The data show about 1.4 million distinct CDR3 sequences, roughly 64% seen once. Extractions gave at least 5.5 micrograms of total RNA per sample. The material sequenced was blood. The source of this sequence is a man aged 18 to 29 in good health.

This CDR3 is CSVEAGQGRPYEAFF. CDR3 sequence (DNA): TGCAGCGTTGAAGCCGGACAGGGACGGCCCTATGAAGCTTTCTTT. V gene TRBV29-1 combines with J gene TRBJ1-1; 8 bases line up with TRBD1. The CDR3 covers 15 residues. Germline V gene lookup returns CDR1 SQVTM and CDR2 ANQGSEA. V was clipped by 1 base and J by 7 bases; unmatched bases: 11.